One sample yielded the 13 T cell receptor beta chains listed below, sequenced in a study of shared clonotypes between healthy human individuals. Clones were read by immunoSEQ multiplex PCR, and TCRdb kept only the in-frame ones, dropping some. Counted here are about 480,000 clones, around 79% occurring once; the ten biggest clones make up approximately 13%. Sequenced sample: PBMCs. Receptor source: a woman in her 40s in good health. Some clones in this sample may be carry-over from other donors' samples.

This rearrangement joins TRBV7-8 to TRBJ1-4; D possibly corresponds to TRBD1 (5 bases). Germline V gene data show CDR1 as SGHVS and CDR2 as FQNEAQ. V was cut by 8 bases and J by 2 bases, with 9 bases left in between. CDR3 length: 13 residues. The DNA for the CDR3 is TGTGCCAGCGGTCCAGGGACTAATGAAAAACTGTTTTTT. This sequence encodes CASGPGTNEKLFF.

This rearrangement joins TRBV6-6 to TRBJ2-2; D gene unclear. This CDR3 has 13 residues. Germline V gene lookup returns CDR1 MNHNY and CDR2 SVGAGI (reference sequence). V lost 1 base, J lost 6 bases, and 6 bases lay in between. The CDR3 DNA sequence: TGTGCCAGCAGTTACTTTTCCCCCGGGGAGCTGTTTTTT. Translating gives CASSYFSPGELFF.

The chain employs TRBV5-6 and TRBJ2-7; D is uncertain. V dropped 5 bases and J dropped 2 bases, with 11 bases sitting between them. The CDR3 contains 13 residues. Per germline, CDR1 SGHDT and CDR2 YYEEEE. CDR3: CASSYDTAYEQYF. CDR3 DNA sequence: TGTGCCAGCAGTTATGACACGGCCTACGAGCAGTACTTC.

The V and J genes are TRBV5-1 and TRBJ2-2, with D perhaps TRBD1 or TRBD2 (6 bases each). Trimming took 0 bases from V and 5 from J, leaving 17 bases between them. The germline V gene has CDR1 SGHRS and CDR2 YFSETQ. The CDR3 covers 17 residues. The CDR3 bases are TGCGCCAGCAGCTTGGAAGCAATGGGGGGCAGAACCGGGGAGCTGTTTTTT. Translation gives CASSLEAMGGRTGELFF.

This clone has a single count. V gene TRBV11-2 combines with J gene TRBJ1-1, with D possibly TRBD1 on 6 matching bases. Germline V CDR1 and CDR2: SGHAT, FQNNGV. V lost 4 bases, J lost 2 bases, and 11 bases lay in between. The CDR3 is made up of 14 amino acids. The CDR3 loop is CASSSQGPNTEAFF. CDR3 nucleotides: TGTGCCAGCAGCTCACAGGGACCCAACACTGAAGCTTTCTTT.

This clone was recorded many times. The rearrangement uses TRBV6-4 and TRBJ2-3; 10 positions agree with TRBD2. The CDR3 contains 14 residues. Per the germline V gene, CDR1 is MRHNA and CDR2 is SNTAGT. The trim removed 3 bases at V and 4 bases at J, leaving 1 base unmatched. The chain's CDR3 is CASSEAGGADTQYF. For the CDR3, the DNA is TGTGCCAGCAGTGAAGCGGGAGGGGCAGATACGCAGTATTTT.

The chain has TRBV10-3 and TRBJ1-3; 7 bases are a match to TRBD1. Looked up from germline, CDR1 is ENHRY and CDR2 is SYGVKD. With V trimmed by 6 bases and J by 5 bases, 7 bases remained unmatched. The CDR3 sequence is 14 residues long. CDR3 nucleotides: TGTGCCATCAGGGAAGGACAGGATCGAAACACCATATATTTT. This encodes CAIREGQDRNTIYF.

V is TRBV6-1 and J is TRBJ2-3, with TRBD2 identical over 8 bases. This CDR3 region has 14 residues. CDR1 and CDR2 from the germline V gene are MNHNS and SASEGT. J was trimmed by 0 bases and V by 6 bases; bases with no gene match: 2. This CDR3 reads CASRVAGSTDTQYF. The CDR3 bases are TGTGCCAGCAGAGTAGCGGGAAGCACAGATACGCAGTATTTT.

This clone appeared once. This chain uses TRBV2 with TRBJ1-4; possible D gene TRBD1, 6 bases. The CDR3 spans 12 residues. V was pared by 6 bases and J by 6 bases, with 8 bases between. The germline V gene encodes CDR1 SNHLY and CDR2 FYNNEI. CDR3 coding DNA: TGTGCCAGCAGGCGGACAGATGAAAAACTGTTTTTT. Translating gives CASRRTDEKLFF.

This chain uses TRBV7-8 with TRBJ2-1, with 7 bases matching TRBD2. There are 16 residues in the CDR3. The V and J ends lost 1 base and 6 bases, in that order; junction bases with no gene match: 9. Germline loops: CDR1 SGHVS, CDR2 FQNEAQ. CDR3 DNA sequence: TGTGCCAGCAGCTTAGTCGCGGGAGATCGTCGCAATGAGCAGTTCTTC. Encoded protein: CASSLVAGDRRNEQFF.

V is TRBV9 and J is TRBJ1-5; maybe TRBD1 (5 bases). The germline V gene encodes CDR1 SGDLS and CDR2 YYNGEE. The CDR3 sequence is 14 residues long. Trimming took off 3 bases at V and 6 bases at J, with 13 bases between the two ends. The CDR3 loop is CASSAGRVGQPQHF. As DNA, the CDR3 is TGTGCCAGCAGCGCAGGGAGGGTTGGTCAGCCCCAGCATTTT.

This clone was detected only once. The same CDR3 arises from other DNA sequences in this sample as well. This chain uses TRBV14 with TRBJ2-7, with TRBD1 as a possible D gene (6 bases). This CDR3 region has 15 residues. Per the germline V gene, CDR1 is SGHDN and CDR2 is FVKESK. V lost 4 bases, J lost 1 base, and 14 bases lay in between. CDR3 amino acids: CASSPRTALSYEQYF. CDR3 nucleotides: TGTGCCAGCAGCCCCCGGACAGCCCTATCCTACGAGCAGTACTTC.

Of note for this clone: The same CDR3 arises from other DNA sequences in this sample as well. The chain carries TRBV5-6 and TRBJ2-3; TRBD1 matches 10 bases. The germline V gene has CDR1 SGHDT and CDR2 YYEEEE. With 4 bases clipped from V and 0 bases from J, the junction kept 2 bases outside the gene matches. This CDR3 has 15 amino acids. The CDR3 protein is CASSPTGGSTDTQYF. The CDR3 region has the DNA TGTGCCAGCAGCCCGACAGGGGGCAGCACAGATACGCAGTATTTT. The full variable domain, its missing parts supplied by reference TRBV5-6 and TRBJ2-3, is DAGVTQSPTHLIKTRGQQVTLRCSPKSGHDTVSWYQQALGQGPQFIFQYYEEEERQRGNFPDRFSGHQFPNYSSELNVNALLLGDSALYLCASSPTGGSTDTQYFGPGTRLTVL.